This passage covers 27 T cell receptor beta chains from one sample sequenced in a study of CD8 T cells in Susac syndrome. Reverse transcription of 0.5 to 1 ug RNA was performed with random hexamers. TCRdb independently ran MiXCR on the immunoSEQ multiplex PCR reads; one entry per CDR3 protein. The table lists 150,000 to 200,000 distinct CDR3 sequences, 85% to 95% of them singletons. The specimen was CD8+ T cells from PBMCs. The receptors originated from a human donor with multiple sclerosis.

The rearrangement uses TRBV29-1 and TRBJ1-1; 7 nucleotides match TRBD1. Germline CDR1 reads SQVTM; CDR2 reads ANQGSEA. The CDR3 covers 13 residues. V shed 4 bases, J shed 1 base, and the junction held 3 bases outside the gene matches. As DNA, the CDR3 is TGCAGCGTTGTCGGGGACAGGAACACTGAAGCTTTCTTT. Translated: CSVVGDRNTEAFF.

This chain joins TRBV3-1 and TRBJ2-7, with 13 bases lining up with TRBD2. V lost 3 bases, J lost 3 bases, and 5 bases stayed unmatched. The CDR3 has 16 residues. Germline V gives CDR1 LGHDT, CDR2 YNNKEL (reference sequence). The CDR3 here is CASSQAGTSGNYEQYF. The CDR3 DNA reads TGTGCCAGCAGCCAGGCCGGGACTAGCGGGAACTACGAGCAGTACTTC.

This clonotype came up once. V and J are TRBV27 and TRBJ2-1; a weak D match, TRBD1 (5 bases). Trimming shortened V by 3 bases and J by 2 bases, and 11 bases separated the two germline ends. This CDR3 region has 15 residues. Germline values: CDR1 MNHEY, CDR2 SMNVEV (reference sequence). This chain's CDR3 is CASSFANRPYNEQFF. The DNA of the CDR3 is TGTGCCAGCAGTTTTGCCAACAGGCCCTACAATGAGCAGTTCTTC.

The chain has TRBV28 and TRBJ2-7; D possibly uses TRBD1 or TRBD2 (5 bases each). Looked up from germline, CDR1 is MDHEN and CDR2 is SYDVKM. Deletions cut 3 bases from V and 3 bases from J, with 12 bases between. The CDR3 is made up of 14 amino acids. CDR3 sequence reads: CASSFIGTDYEQYF. The CDR3 nucleotides read TGTGCCAGCAGTTTTATAGGGACCGACTACGAGCAGTACTTC. The whole variable domain, remainder taken from reference TRBV28 and TRBJ2-7, is DVKVTQSSRYLVKRTGEKVFLECVQDMDHENMFWYRQDPGLGLRLIYFSYDVKMKEKGDIPEGYSVSREKKERFSLILESASTNQTSMYLCASSFIGTDYEQYFGPGTRLTVT.

The chain has TRBV6-1 and TRBJ1-2, with 7 bases that match TRBD1. CDR1 and CDR2 (germline): MNHNS, SASEGT. The CDR3 is 12 residues long. Trimming cost V 5 bases and J 7 bases; bases outside gene matches: 4. Here the CDR3 DNA reads TGTGCCAGCAGTCCTTACAGGGGTGGCTACACCTTC. Translating it yields CASSPYRGGYTF.

The V and J genes are TRBV14 and TRBJ2-7, with TRBD1 identical over 11 bases. CDR1 SGHDN and CDR2 FVKESK come from the germline V gene. CDR3 length: 16 amino acids. Trimming took 1 base from V and 1 from J; bases not matched to a gene: 3. CDR3 sequence (DNA): TGTGCCAGCAGCCAAGCCGGGACAGGGGGATCCTACGAGCAGTACTTC. Translation gives CASSQAGTGGSYEQYF.

This clonotype was observed once. The V gene is TRBV29-1, the J gene TRBJ1-2; the D gene is possibly TRBD1 (5 bases). V lost 5 bases, J lost 5 bases, and 12 bases lay in between. Germline CDR1 SQVTM, CDR2 ANQGSEA. The CDR3 runs to 12 residues. CDR3 protein: CSVRYRHYGYTF. The CDR3 DNA is TGCAGCGTTCGTTACAGGCATTATGGCTACACCTTC.

The CDR3 nucleotides are TGCAGCGTTGTAAGGGGGAAATCCTACAATGAGCAGTTCTTC. It translates to CSVVRGKSYNEQFF. V and J are TRBV29-1 and TRBJ2-1; possible D gene TRBD1, 6 bases. Germline assignment: CDR1 SQVTM and CDR2 ANQGSEA. The ends were cut back, 4 bases at V and 1 base at J, with 11 bases in the middle. This CDR3 region has 14 residues.

This chain links TRBV28 with TRBJ1-1; a possible D gene is TRBD1 (6 bases). Germline V gene sequence: CDR1 MDHEN, CDR2 SYDVKM. The CDR3 is 14 residues long. Trimming left V 6 bases short and J 4 bases short, with 15 bases between. CDR3: CASSLQGIFTEAFF. In DNA, the CDR3 is TGTGCCAGCAGCCTACAGGGAATCTTCACTGAAGCTTTCTTT.

The V gene is TRBV20-1, the J gene TRBJ2-3; 12 bases match TRBD2. From germline, CDR1 is DFQATT and CDR2 SNEGSKA (reference sequence). V was pared by 7 bases and J by 11 bases, with 19 bases of the junction left unmatched. CDR3 size: 16 residues. As DNA, the CDR3 is TGCAGTGTGGACCCTAGCGGGAGGGCCCGGAATCCAGGGCAGTATTTT. Amino acid sequence: CSVDPSGRARNPGQYF.

The genes are TRBV15 and TRBJ1-1; 7 bases agree with TRBD1. The CDR3 is 14 residues long. Germline V gene sequence: CDR1 LNHNV, CDR2 YYDKDF (reference sequence). The V gene end was trimmed by 6 bases and the J gene end by 4 bases; junction bases not matched to a gene: 8. The CDR3 sequence: CATRKRDRATEAFF. The CDR3 DNA sequence: TGTGCCACCAGAAAGAGAGACAGGGCCACTGAAGCTTTCTTT.

The J gene is TRBJ2-3, the V gene TRBV5-1, with 7 bases that match TRBD2. Germline V lookup: CDR1 SGHRS, CDR2 YFSETQ. The ends lost 3 bases at V and 6 bases at J; junction bases unmatched: 13. The CDR3 spans 16 residues. This CDR3 is CASSSWGGPEGDTQYF. The CDR3 region has the DNA TGCGCCAGCAGCTCCTGGGGGGGACCCGAGGGGGATACGCAGTATTTT.

V usage is TRBV2 and J usage is TRBJ2-3; D uncertain. Germline-derived CDR1 and CDR2 are SNHLY and FYNNEI. The CDR3 spans 14 residues. The ends were cut back, 1 base at V and 5 bases at J, with 10 bases in the middle. The CDR3 loop is CASSEVLWGDTQYF. DNA of the CDR3: TGTGCCAGCAGTGAAGTTCTCTGGGGAGATACGCAGTATTTT.

This clonotype was recorded only once. The V and J genes are TRBV9 and TRBJ2-7; D is uncertain. The CDR3 extends over 14 amino acids. In germline, CDR1 is SGDLS, CDR2 YYNGEE. The ends were cut back, 3 bases at V and 3 bases at J, with 13 bases in the middle. The CDR3 DNA is TGTGCCAGCAGCGGCGGAACTGAAATCTACGAGCAGTACTTC. Protein sequence: CASSGGTEIYEQYF.

The chain is built from TRBV7-9 and TRBJ2-4, with 8 bases fitting TRBD2. CDR1 SEHNR and CDR2 FQNEAQ come from the germline V gene (reference sequence). With V trimmed by 1 base and J by 7 bases, 0 bases remained unmatched. The CDR3 totals 13 residues. CDR3 residues: CASSLGTSNIQYF. CDR3 DNA sequence: TGTGCCAGCAGCTTAGGGACTAGCAACATTCAGTACTTC. The full variable domain, with the rest looked up from reference TRBV7-9 and TRBJ2-4, is DTGVSQNPRHKITKRGQNVTFRCDPISEHNRLYWYRQTLGQGPEFLTYFQNEAQLEKSRLLSDRFSAERPKGSFSTLEIQRTEQGDSAMYLCASSLGTSNIQYFGAGTRLSVL.

The genes are TRBV19 and TRBJ1-1; D not resolved. CDR3 size: 11 residues. V was cut by 4 bases and J by 4 bases, with 4 bases left in between. CDR1 LNHDA and CDR2 SQIVND come from the germline V gene (reference sequence). As DNA, the CDR3 is TGTGCCAGTAGTAATCTCACTGAAGCTTTCTTT. This codes for CASSNLTEAFF. The variable domain in full, completed from reference TRBV19 and TRBJ1-1, reads DGGITQSPKYLFRKEGQNVTLSCEQNLNHDAMYWYRQDPGQGLRLIYYSQIVNDFQKGDIAEGYSVSREKKESFPLTVTSAQKNPTAFYLCASSNLTEAFFGQGTRLTVV.

The rearrangement joins TRBV20-1 to TRBJ2-7; 8 bases agree with TRBD2. This CDR3 region has 14 residues. V was clipped by 2 bases and J by 0 bases; unmatched bases: 3. CDR1 is DFQATT and CDR2 is SNEGSKA in the germline V gene (reference sequence). The CDR3 region is CSARPSGFSYEQYF. CDR3 in DNA: TGCAGTGCTAGACCTAGCGGGTTCTCCTACGAGCAGTACTTC.

The chain has TRBV4-1 and TRBJ2-7, with D possibly matching TRBD1 (5 bases). Trimming pared 3 bases from V and 6 bases from J, leaving 18 bases between. The V gene's germline CDR1 is MGHRA and CDR2 YSYEKL. The CDR3 totals 15 residues. Written as DNA, the CDR3 is TGCGCCAGCAGCCATTATCCAAGGCTTGGGGCCGAGCAGTACTTC. Translated, it gives CASSHYPRLGAEQYF.

This chain uses TRBV20-1 with TRBJ2-3; 7 bases line up with TRBD2. J gave up 8 bases and V 0 bases, and 5 bases lay outside the gene matches. Germline V gene data show CDR1 as DFQATT and CDR2 as SNEGSKA (reference sequence). The CDR3 is 13 residues long. CDR3 sequence: CSARDLADGTQYF. CDR3 bases: TGCAGTGCTAGAGACCTAGCGGATGGTACGCAGTATTTT.

This chain connects TRBV28 to TRBJ2-7; D is unclear. V shed 4 bases and J shed 0 bases, with 7 bases lying between them. Germline assignment: CDR1 MDHEN and CDR2 SYDVKM. CDR3 length: 13 residues. The CDR3 spells CASSSKSSYEQYF. Written as DNA, the CDR3 is TGTGCCAGCAGTTCAAAGAGCTCCTACGAGCAGTACTTC.

The CDR3 DNA reads TGCAGCGTGTGGGACAGTGAGGGGGCCCAGCATTTT. Translating gives CSVWDSEGAQHF. The rearrangement uses TRBV29-1 and TRBJ1-5; 7 bases map to TRBD1. This CDR3 has 12 amino acids. CDR1 SQVTM and CDR2 ANQGSEA come from the germline V gene. Trimming took 6 bases from V and 11 from J; bases not matched to a gene: 10.

The chain has TRBV7-9 and TRBJ1-1; D possibly corresponds to TRBD1 (5 bases). Germline V CDR1 and CDR2: SEHNR, FQNEAQ (reference sequence). This CDR3 spans 13 amino acids. The V end lost 4 bases, the J end lost 6 bases, and 12 bases lay between the germline ends. CDR3 sequence: CASSWQGLPEAFF. CDR3 DNA: TGTGCCAGCAGCTGGCAGGGTCTCCCTGAAGCTTTCTTT. The whole variable domain, filled in from reference TRBV7-9 and TRBJ1-1, reads DTGVSQNPRHKITKRGQNVTFRCDPISEHNRLYWYRQTLGQGPEFLTYFQNEAQLEKSRLLSDRFSAERPKGSFSTLEIQRTEQGDSAMYLCASSWQGLPEAFFGQGTRLTVV.

The V gene is TRBV19, the J gene TRBJ2-7, with 12 bases matching TRBD2. Trimming removed 6 bases from V and 3 bases from J; junction bases left unmatched: 3. The CDR3 has 14 residues. Per the germline V gene, CDR1 is LNHDA and CDR2 is SQIVND (reference sequence). In nucleotides, the CDR3 is TGTGCCAGTAGGATGACTAGCGGGGGCTACGAGCAGTACTTC. This encodes CASRMTSGGYEQYF.

This clonotype has just a few counts. This sequence joins TRBV29-1 and TRBJ2-7; 7 nucleotides line up with TRBD1. Germline CDR1 reads SQVTM; CDR2 reads ANQGSEA. With 3 bases clipped from V and 0 bases from J, the junction kept 2 bases outside the gene matches. This CDR3 has 13 residues. CDR3 protein: CSVEWDSSYEQYF. In DNA, the CDR3 is TGCAGCGTTGAGTGGGACAGCTCCTACGAGCAGTACTTC.

The V gene is TRBV5-4, the J gene TRBJ2-5; D is unresolved. The CDR3 sequence is 13 residues long. CDR1 and CDR2 from the germline V gene are SGHNT and YYREEE (reference sequence). The V and J ends lost 0 bases and 2 bases respectively, with 5 bases between them. This chain's CDR3 is CASSLDGQETQYF. The DNA for the CDR3 is TGTGCCAGCAGCTTGGATGGGCAAGAGACCCAGTACTTC.

This chain uses TRBV6-5 with TRBJ1-2, with D unclear. The germline gives CDR1 MNHEY, CDR2 SVGAGI. Trimming took 1 base from V and 6 from J, leaving 9 bases between them. The CDR3 covers 13 residues. The CDR3, as DNA: TGTGCCAGCAGTTACTTATCCCTGGATGGCTACACCTTC. Amino acids: CASSYLSLDGYTF.

This chain connects TRBV7-9 to TRBJ2-1, with D unresolved. Germline-derived CDR1 and CDR2 are SEHNR and FQNEAQ (reference sequence). Trimming pared 4 bases from V and 1 base from J, leaving 14 bases between. The CDR3 is made up of 16 amino acids. The chain's CDR3 is CASSSLSAASYNEQFF. CDR3 nucleotides: TGTGCCAGCAGCTCACTTTCGGCTGCTTCCTACAATGAGCAGTTCTTC.